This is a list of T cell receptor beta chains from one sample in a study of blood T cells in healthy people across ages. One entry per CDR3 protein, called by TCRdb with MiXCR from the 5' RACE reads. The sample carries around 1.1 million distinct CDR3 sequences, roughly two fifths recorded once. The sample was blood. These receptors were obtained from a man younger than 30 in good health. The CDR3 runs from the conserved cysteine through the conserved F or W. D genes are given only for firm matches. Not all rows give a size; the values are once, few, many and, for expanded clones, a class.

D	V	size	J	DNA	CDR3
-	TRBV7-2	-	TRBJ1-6	TGTGCCAGCAGCGTAGATGGATATAATTCACCCCTCCACTTT	CASSVDGYNSPLHF
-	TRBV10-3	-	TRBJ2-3	TGTGCCATCAGTGAGGAAGGGGGGGGAGATACGCAGTATTTT	CAISEEGGGDTQYF
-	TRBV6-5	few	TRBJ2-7	TGTGCCAGGGAGAACGAGCAGTACTTC	CARENEQYF
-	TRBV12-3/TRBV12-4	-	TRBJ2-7	TGTGCCAGCAGTCATGGGCAGATCGGTGGGCAGTACTTC	CASSHGQIGGQYF
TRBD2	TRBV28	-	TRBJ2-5	TGTGCCAGCAGTCCAGCGGGAGACGGGGAGACCCAGTACTTC	CASSPAGDGETQYF
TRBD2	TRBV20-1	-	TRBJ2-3	TGCAGTGCTTTCGGACTAGCGGGGGGGACGTTCACAGATACGCAGTATTTT	CSAFGLAGGTFTDTQYF
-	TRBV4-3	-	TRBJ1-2	TGCGCCAGCAGCCAAGATCCCTCAACGAGGCATGGCTACACCTTC	CASSQDPSTRHGYTF
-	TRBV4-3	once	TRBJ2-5	TGCGCCAGCAGCCAAGATTCGAGGGGGTGTTGGGAGGTAGAGACCCAGTACTTC	CASSQDSRGCWEVETQYF
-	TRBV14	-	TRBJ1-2	TGTGCCAGCAGTGAACTAACCGGTCCCAGAGGCTACACCTTC	CASSELTGPRGYTF
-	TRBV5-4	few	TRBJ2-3	TGTGCCAGCAGCATGGACCGCTACACAGATACGCAGTATTTT	CASSMDRYTDTQYF
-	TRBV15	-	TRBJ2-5	TGTGCCACCAGCAAAAGACTCCAAGAGACCCAGTACTTC	CATSKRLQETQYF
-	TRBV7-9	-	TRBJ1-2	TGTGCCAGCAGCGCCTTTAGCCAGGTCGCCTCCTATGGCTACACCTTC	CASSAFSQVASYGYTF
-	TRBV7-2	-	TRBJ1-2	TGTGCCAGCAGCTTAGGTGGCAGCAAAGATGGCTACACCTTC	CASSLGGSKDGYTF
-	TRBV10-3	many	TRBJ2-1	TGTGCCATCAGGACCAGGGGCGAGTCCTACAATGAGCAGTTCTTC	CAIRTRGESYNEQFF
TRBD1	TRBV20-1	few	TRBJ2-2	TGCAGTGCCGCATACTCGGGACAGAAAAACACCGGGGAGCTGTTTTTT	CSAAYSGQKNTGELFF
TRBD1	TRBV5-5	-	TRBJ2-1	TGTGCCAGCAGCCCCATCCGGGACAGCCTTAACAATGAGCAGTTCTTC	CASSPIRDSLNNEQFF